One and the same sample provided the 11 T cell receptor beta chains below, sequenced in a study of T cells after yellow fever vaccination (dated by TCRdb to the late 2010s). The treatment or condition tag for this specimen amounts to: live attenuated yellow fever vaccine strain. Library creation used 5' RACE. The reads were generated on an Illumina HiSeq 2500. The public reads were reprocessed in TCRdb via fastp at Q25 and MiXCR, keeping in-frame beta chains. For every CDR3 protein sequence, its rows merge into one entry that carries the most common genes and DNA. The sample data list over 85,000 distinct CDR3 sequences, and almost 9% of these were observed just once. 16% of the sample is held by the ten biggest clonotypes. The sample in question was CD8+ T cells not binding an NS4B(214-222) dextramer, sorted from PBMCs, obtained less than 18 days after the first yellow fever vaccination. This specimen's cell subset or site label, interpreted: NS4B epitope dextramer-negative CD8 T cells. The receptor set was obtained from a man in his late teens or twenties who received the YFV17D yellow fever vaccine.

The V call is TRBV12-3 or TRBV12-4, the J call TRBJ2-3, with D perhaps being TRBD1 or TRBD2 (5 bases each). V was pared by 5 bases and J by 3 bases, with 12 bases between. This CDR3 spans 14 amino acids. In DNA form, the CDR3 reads TGTGCCAGCAGTCCCCTGGGGGAAACAGATACGCAGTATTTT. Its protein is CASSPLGETDTQYF.

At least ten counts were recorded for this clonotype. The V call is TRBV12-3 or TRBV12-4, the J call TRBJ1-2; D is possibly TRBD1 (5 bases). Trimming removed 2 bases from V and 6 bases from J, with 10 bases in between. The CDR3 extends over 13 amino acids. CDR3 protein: CASSLRGTDGYTF. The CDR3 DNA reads TGTGCCAGCAGTTTAAGGGGTACAGATGGCTACACCTTC.

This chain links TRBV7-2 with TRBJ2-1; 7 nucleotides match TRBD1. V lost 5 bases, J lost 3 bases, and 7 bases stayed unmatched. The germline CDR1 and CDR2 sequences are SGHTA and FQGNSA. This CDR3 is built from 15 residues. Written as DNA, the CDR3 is TGTGCCAGCAGCCTGGTACAGGGGCTCTACAATGAGCAGTTCTTC. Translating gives CASSLVQGLYNEQFF. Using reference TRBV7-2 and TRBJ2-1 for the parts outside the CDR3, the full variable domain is GAGVSQSPSNKVTEKGKDVELRCDPISGHTALYWYRQSLGQGLEFLIYFQGNSAPDKSGLPSDRFSAERTGGSVSTLTIQRTQQEDSAVYLCASSLVQGLYNEQFFGPGTRLTVL.

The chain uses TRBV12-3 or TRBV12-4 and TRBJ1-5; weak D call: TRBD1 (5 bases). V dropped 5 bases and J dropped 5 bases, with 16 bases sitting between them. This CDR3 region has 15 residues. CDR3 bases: TGTGCCAGCAGTCTCTACGGTGGGGGGGATCAGCCCCAGCATTTT. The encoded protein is CASSLYGGGDQPQHF.

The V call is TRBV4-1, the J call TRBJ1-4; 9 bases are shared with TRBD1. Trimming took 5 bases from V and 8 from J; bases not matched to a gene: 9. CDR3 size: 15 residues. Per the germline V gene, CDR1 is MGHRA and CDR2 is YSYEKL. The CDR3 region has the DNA TGCGCCAGCAGCAGGACAGGGGAAAGTAAGGAAAAACTGTTTTTT. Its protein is CASSRTGESKEKLFF.

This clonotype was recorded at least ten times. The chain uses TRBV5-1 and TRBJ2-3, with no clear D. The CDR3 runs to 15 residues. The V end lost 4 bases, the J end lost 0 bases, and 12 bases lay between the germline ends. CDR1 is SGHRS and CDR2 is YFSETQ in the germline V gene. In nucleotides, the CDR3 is TGCGCCAGCAGCCCCAGCCAATTTAGCACAGATACGCAGTATTTT. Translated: CASSPSQFSTDTQYF.

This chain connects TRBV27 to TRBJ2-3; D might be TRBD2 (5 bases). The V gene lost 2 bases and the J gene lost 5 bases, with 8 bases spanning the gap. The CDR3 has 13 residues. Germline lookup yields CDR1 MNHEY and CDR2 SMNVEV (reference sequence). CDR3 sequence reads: CASSLTRGDTQYF. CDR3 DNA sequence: TGTGCCAGCAGTTTAACCCGGGGAGATACGCAGTATTTT.

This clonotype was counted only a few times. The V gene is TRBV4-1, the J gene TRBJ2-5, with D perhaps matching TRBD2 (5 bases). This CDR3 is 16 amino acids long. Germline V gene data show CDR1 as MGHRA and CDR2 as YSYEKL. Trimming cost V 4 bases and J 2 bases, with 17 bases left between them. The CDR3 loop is CASSPRVGVNQETQYF. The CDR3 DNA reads TGCGCCAGCAGCCCGAGGGTTGGAGTGAATCAAGAGACCCAGTACTTC.

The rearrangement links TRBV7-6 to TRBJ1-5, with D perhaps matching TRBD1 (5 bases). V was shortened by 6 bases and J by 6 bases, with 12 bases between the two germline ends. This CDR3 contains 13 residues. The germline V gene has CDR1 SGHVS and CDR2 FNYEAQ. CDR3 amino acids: CASSPAGGQPQHF. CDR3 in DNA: TGTGCCAGCAGTCCCGCGGGGGGTCAGCCCCAGCATTTT.

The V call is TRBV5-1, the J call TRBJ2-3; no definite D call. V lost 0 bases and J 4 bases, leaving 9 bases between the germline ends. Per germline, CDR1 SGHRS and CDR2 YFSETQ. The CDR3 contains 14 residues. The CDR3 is CASSLGRVADTQYF. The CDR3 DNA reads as TGCGCCAGCAGCTTGGGTAGGGTTGCAGATACGCAGTATTTT. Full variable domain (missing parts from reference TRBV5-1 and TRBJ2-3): KAGVTQTPRYLIKTRGQQVTLSCSPISGHRSVSWYQQTPGQGLQFLFEYFSETQRNKGNFPGRFSGRQFSNSRSEMNVSTLELGDSALYLCASSLGRVADTQYFGPGTRLTVL.

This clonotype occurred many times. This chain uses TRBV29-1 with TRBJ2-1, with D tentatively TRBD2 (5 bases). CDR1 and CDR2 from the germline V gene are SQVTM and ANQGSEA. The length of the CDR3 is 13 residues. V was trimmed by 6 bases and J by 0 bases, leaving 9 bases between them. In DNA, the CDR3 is TGCAGCGTGGACGGGGTCTCCTACAATGAGCAGTTCTTC. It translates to CSVDGVSYNEQFF.